This is a list of T cell receptor beta chains from one sample in a study of regulatory T cells in long-lasting Graves disease. A single record per CDR3 protein comes from TCRdb applying MiXCR to the multiplex PCR reads. The data contain approximately 300,000 distinct CDR3 sequences, about 20% of them singletons. The specimen comprised peripheral blood mononuclear cells (PBMCs), sampled at new diagnosis, from a patient treated with antithyroid drugs. The receptors derive from a female donor with Graves disease. Each CDR3 is given with its conserved first and last residue. The D gene is left open where the match is weak. Not every row has a clone size; where given, it reads once, few, many or a size class.

.,few,TRBV25-1,TRBJ1-2,CASGLRGDDGYTF,TGTGCCAGCGGACTTCGAGGGGATGATGGCTACACCTTC
TRBD1,many,TRBV27,TRBJ1-1,CASSTYTDRGTEAFF,TGTGCCAGCAGCACTTATACGGACAGGGGCACTGAAGCTTTCTTT
TRBD2,many,TRBV19,TRBJ2-1,CASSTFISGSGLDNEQFF,TGTGCCAGTAGTACCTTCATTAGCGGGAGCGGCCTAGACAATGAGCAGTTCTTC
.,few,TRBV9,TRBJ1-5,CASSVGVNQPQHF,TGTGCCAGCAGCGTAGGGGTTAATCAGCCCCAGCATTTT
.,many,TRBV12-3/TRBV12-4,TRBJ1-1,CASSFLGATEAFF,TGTGCCAGCAGTTTTTTGGGGGCCACTGAAGCTTTCTTT
.,many,TRBV11-2,TRBJ2-2,CASSPSGANTGELFF,TGTGCCAGCAGCCCGAGTGGAGCGAACACCGGGGAGCTGTTTTTT
.,few,TRBV4-2,TRBJ1-1,CASSEKREYVITEAFF,TGTGCCAGCAGCGAAAAGAGGGAATACGTGATCACTGAAGCTTTCTTT
TRBD2,many,TRBV28,TRBJ2-7,CASSPSGRGHYEQYF,TGTGCCAGCAGTCCCTCGGGGAGGGGTCACTACGAGCAGTACTTC
.,many,TRBV28,TRBJ2-5,CASRSPGQGETQYF,TGTGCCAGCAGATCACCGGGCCAGGGAGAGACCCAGTACTTC
TRBD2,.,TRBV4-1,TRBJ2-2,CASSQNPTGLAGVGGELFF,TGCGCCAGCAGCCAAAACCCCACGGGACTAGCGGGAGTCGGCGGGGAGCTGTTTTTT
.,.,TRBV18,TRBJ2-2,CASSTLEAGELFF,TGTGCCAGCTCTACCCTGGAGGCCGGGGAGCTGTTTTTT
TRBD1,few,TRBV7-6,TRBJ2-7,CASSLEAGQGEQYF,TGTGCCAGCAGCTTAGAGGCGGGACAGGGGGAGCAGTACTTC
.,few,TRBV30,TRBJ1-1,CAMRGVSTEAFF,TGTGCCATGCGGGGGGTAAGCACTGAAGCTTTCTTT
.,.,TRBV20-1,TRBJ2-1,CSAIPGESYNEQFF,TGCAGTGCTATCCCAGGTGAAAGCTACAATGAGCAGTTCTTC
TRBD2,many,TRBV6-5,TRBJ2-7,CASSYLPRGLAGGTMAYEQYF,TGTGCCAGCAGTTACTTACCCAGAGGACTAGCGGGAGGTACGATGGCCTACGAGCAGTACTTC
.,.,TRBV6-1,TRBJ1-3,CASGRGRRENTIYF,TGTGCCAGCGGGAGAGGGCGAAGGGAAAACACCATATATTTT
TRBD1,.,TRBV2,TRBJ1-1,CASSELEDRVGGTEAFF,TGTGCCAGCAGCGAACTTGAGGACAGGGTAGGCGGGACTGAAGCTTTCTTT
TRBD1,many,TRBV2,TRBJ2-7,CASSDLGQLYEQYF,TGTGCCAGCAGTGACTTGGGACAGCTCTACGAGCAGTACTTC
.,.,TRBV19,TRBJ1-3,CASKSHSGNTIYF,TGTGCCAGTAAGAGCCACTCTGGAAACACCATATATTTT
.,many,TRBV20-1,TRBJ2-7,CSARASTRDPGEQYF,TGCAGTGCTAGAGCTTCAACCCGGGACCCTGGCGAGCAGTACTTC